The 8 T cell receptor beta chains reported below all come from one sample, sequenced in a study of T cells in Graves' hyperthyroidism and ophthalmopathy. The TCR beta CDR3 regions underwent amplification using RNA transcripts as the source. Initially, a first-round RT-PCR of the TCR CDR3 employed the HTBI primer set. One entry per CDR3 protein, called by TCRdb with MiXCR from the multiplex PCR reads. The table shows around 300,000 distinct CDR3 sequences, with around 14% occurring only once. Sequencing was performed on blood. The source is a woman in her thirties with Graves' hyperthyroidism.

The sample holds many counts of this clonotype. The rearrangement links TRBV3-1 to TRBJ2-7, with D possibly matching TRBD1 (5 bases). With 4 bases removed from V and 5 bases from J, the gap between germline ends came to 12 bases. Germline V gene sequence: CDR1 LGHDT, CDR2 YNNKEL (reference sequence). There are 13 residues in the CDR3. CDR3 sequence: CASSPSFRDEQYF. The CDR3 DNA sequence: TGTGCCAGCAGCCCTTCTTTCAGGGACGAGCAGTACTTC.

This clonotype has at least ten counts. The chain's CDR3 is CASSLVILAGEETQYF. The CDR3 nucleotides are TGTGCCAGCAGCTTAGTCATTCTAGCGGGGGAAGAGACCCAGTACTTC. The chain is built from TRBV11-2 and TRBJ2-5; 10 bases line up with TRBD2. Germline CDR1 SGHAT, CDR2 FQNNGV. V lost 1 base, J lost 3 bases, and 5 bases stayed unmatched. This CDR3 is 16 amino acids long.

This chain joins TRBV29-1 and TRBJ1-1; D is uncertain. Trimming removed 6 bases from V and 1 base from J, with 6 bases in between. CDR3 length: 11 residues. Germline loops: CDR1 SQVTM, CDR2 ANQGSEA. The CDR3 is CSVRWNTEAFF. Here the CDR3 DNA reads TGCAGCGTCCGGTGGAACACTGAAGCTTTCTTT.

This clonotype was seen a handful of times. The V call is TRBV20-1, the J call TRBJ2-1; D is possibly TRBD2 (6 bases). The CDR3 extends over 13 amino acids. Germline V CDR1 and CDR2: DFQATT, SNEGSKA (reference sequence). V lost 2 bases, J lost 5 bases, and 10 bases lay in between. The CDR3 DNA reads as TGCAGTGCTAGACTAGCGCTCAACAATGAGCAGTTCTTC. Translating it yields CSARLALNNEQFF.

The chain carries TRBV20-1 and TRBJ1-5, with D tentatively TRBD1 (5 bases). Germline V gene lookup returns CDR1 DFQATT and CDR2 SNEGSKA (reference sequence). The CDR3 is 14 residues long. V lost 3 bases to trimming and J lost 7 bases, with 16 bases between them. CDR3 bases: TGCAGTGCTAGTGCTTCCCAGGGAGGCCAGCCCCAGCATTTT. This encodes CSASASQGGQPQHF.

This clonotype was picked up a small number of times. The V gene is TRBV19, the J gene TRBJ2-2, with 8 positions matching TRBD2. V was clipped by 6 bases and J by 7 bases; unmatched bases: 10. The germline CDR1 and CDR2 sequences are LNHDA and SQIVND (reference sequence). This CDR3 contains 15 residues. In DNA, the CDR3 is TGTGCCAGTAGGGCCCCAGGGACTAGTGGCGGGGAGCTGTTTTTT. Translated: CASRAPGTSGGELFF.

V usage is TRBV5-6 and J usage is TRBJ2-3; TRBD1 or TRBD2 may be the D gene (5 bases each). CDR3 length: 14 amino acids. The germline V gene encodes CDR1 SGHDT and CDR2 YYEEEE. V lost 4 bases and J lost 5, with 14 bases in between. CDR3 protein: CASSATGTQDTQYF. DNA of the CDR3: TGTGCCAGCAGCGCAACCGGGACCCAAGATACGCAGTATTTT.

This clonotype has only a few counts. The chain is built from TRBV5-1 and TRBJ1-2; D not certain. The CDR3 extends over 13 amino acids. The V end was cut by 4 bases, the J end by 7 bases, with 14 bases between. Germline lookup yields CDR1 SGHRS and CDR2 YFSETQ. This CDR3 reads CASSAAEGRGYTF. CDR3 sequence (DNA): TGCGCCAGCAGCGCGGCGGAGGGTCGTGGCTACACCTTC.